The 25 T cell receptor beta chains below all came from one sample that was sequenced in a study of blood T cell repertoires in COVID-19. Assay used: immunoSEQ multiplex PCR; TCRdb lists only in-frame clones, some missing. The table lists 250,000 to 350,000 clones, approximately 86% of them singletons, with 0.75% to 1% in the top ten. The sample comprised PBMCs or T cells enriched from blood (not recorded which). The receptors come from a woman between 25 and 40 years old who had recovered from COVID-19.

This clone was seen more than once but under ten times. The chain links TRBV3-1 (or the pseudogene TRBV3-2) to TRBJ1-1; TRBD1 is a possible D gene (6 bases). Germline CDR1 reads LGHDT; CDR2 reads YNNKEL (reference sequence). Trimming removed 7 bases from V and 5 bases from J, with 11 bases in between. The CDR3 loop spans 12 amino acids. The CDR3 loop is CASTGGETEAFF. The CDR3 DNA reads TGTGCCAGCACGGGGGGCGAAACTGAAGCTTTCTTT.

The chain carries TRBV19 and TRBJ1-2; 7 nucleotides match TRBD1. CDR1 LNHDA and CDR2 SQIVND come from the germline V gene (reference sequence). This CDR3 spans 13 amino acids. With V trimmed by 6 bases and J by 7 bases, 8 bases remained unmatched. CDR3 loop: CASSTTGVSGYTF. CDR3 DNA: TGTGCCAGTAGCACTACAGGGGTGAGTGGCTACACCTTC.

The chain carries TRBV5-6 and TRBJ2-5; 9 bases are a match to TRBD1. The germline V gene has CDR1 SGHDT and CDR2 YYEEEE. With V trimmed by 3 bases and J by 4 bases, 13 bases remained unmatched. The CDR3 totals 17 residues. The CDR3 region is CASSSPRTDRGGETQYF. The CDR3 nucleotides are TGTGCCAGCAGCTCCCCCCGCACGGACAGGGGTGGAGAGACCCAGTACTTC.

The count of this clone is one. In nucleotides, the CDR3 is TGTGCCAGCAGTTTACGCTCTCCCACAGGGGCCATGAATTCACCCCTCCACTTT. Protein: CASSLRSPTGAMNSPLHF. This sequence joins TRBV27 and TRBJ1-6; TRBD1 matches 7 bases. The junction had 14 bases not matched to a gene; V was cut back by 2 bases and J by 7 bases. The germline V gene encodes CDR1 MNHEY and CDR2 SMNVEV (reference sequence). CDR3 size: 18 residues.

The count of this clone is one. The CDR3 nucleotides read TGTGCCAGCAGCTTCGAGCGGGGGGGGACGAATGAGCAGTTCTTC. This sequence encodes CASSFERGGTNEQFF. The chain uses TRBV7-2 and TRBJ2-1; 10 bases match TRBD2. The V segment lost 3 bases and the J segment 7 bases; nucleotides outside the gene matches: 6. The length of the CDR3 is 15 residues. CDR1 is SGHTA, CDR2 FQGNSA, per germline. Looking up the rest from reference TRBV7-2 and TRBJ2-1 gives the full variable domain: GAGVSQSPSNKVTEKGKDVELRCDPISGHTALYWYRQSLGQGLEFLIYFQGNSAPDKSGLPSDRFSAERTGGSVSTLTIQRTQQEDSAVYLCASSFERGGTNEQFFGPGTRLTVL.

This chain links TRBV3-1 (or the pseudogene TRBV3-2) with TRBJ1-2, with TRBD1 matching 8 bases. Trimming took 1 base from V and 8 from J; bases not matched to a gene: 6. There are 14 residues in the CDR3. CDR1 LGHDT and CDR2 YNNKEL come from the germline V gene (reference sequence). CDR3 bases: TGTGCCAGCAGCCAAGTCGGCAGGGGGCAAGGCTACACCTTC. This codes for CASSQVGRGQGYTF.

The chain employs TRBV5-4 and TRBJ2-7, with 9 bases aligning to TRBD1. J lost 1 base, V lost 4 bases, and 12 bases had no gene match. The length of the CDR3 is 17 residues. Per the germline V gene, CDR1 is SGHNT and CDR2 is YYREEE (reference sequence). The CDR3 here is CASSKGQGIPRSYEQYF. The CDR3 coding sequence is TGTGCCAGCAGCAAGGGACAGGGCATACCCCGTTCCTACGAGCAGTACTTC.

The gene calls are TRBV9 and TRBJ2-3, with 7 bases matching TRBD2. The CDR3 is 14 residues long. Per the germline V gene, CDR1 is SGDLS and CDR2 is YYNGEE. Germline trimming cut 5 bases from V and 4 bases from J; bases unmatched to any gene: 7. In DNA, the CDR3 is TGTGCCAGCAGTTATAGACTAGCCCCAGATACGCAGTATTTT. The encoded protein is CASSYRLAPDTQYF.

The J gene is TRBJ1-5, the V gene TRBV21-1; the D call in the table, TRBD1, was not verified against the DNA. TRBV21-1 is deemed a pseudogene. The CDR3 is 22 amino acids. CDR3 DNA: TGTGCCAGCAGCAAAGTCGAGGATCCCGGGACAGGGCATGGATGGGACAATCAGCCCCAGCATTTT. Its translation is CASSKVEDPGTGHGWDNQPQHF.

The genes are TRBV30 and TRBJ1-1; D possibly corresponds to TRBD1 (6 bases). Germline loops: CDR1 GTSNPN, CDR2 SVGIG (reference sequence). The CDR3 spans 13 residues. Trimming cost V 3 bases and J 5 bases, with 13 bases left between them. CDR3 nucleotides: TGTGCCTGGAGGAAAGGGGGGGGAACTGAAGCTTTCTTT. Its protein product is CAWRKGGGTEAFF.

This clone was counted only a few times. In DNA, the CDR3 is TGTGCCAGCAGCTTAGATTGGACAGAGGGAAGAGAAGCTTTCTTT. Protein: CASSLDWTEGREAFF. V usage is TRBV7-9 and J usage is TRBJ1-1; possible D gene TRBD1, 6 bases. V lost 1 base, J lost 8 bases, and 17 bases lay in between. The CDR3 is 15 amino acids. Germline V CDR1 and CDR2: SEHNR, FQNEAQ (reference sequence).

Here the CDR3 reads CASSVSGHLEPGELFF. In DNA, the CDR3 is TGTGCCAGCAGCGTGAGCGGGCACTTAGAACCCGGGGAGCTGTTTTTT. This sequence joins TRBV9 and TRBJ2-2; D may be TRBD2 (6 bases). V shed 2 bases and J shed 6 bases, with 17 bases lying between them. The germline CDR1 and CDR2 sequences are SGDLS and YYNGEE. CDR3 size: 16 residues.

This clone appeared a few times. This sequence joins TRBV5-4 and TRBJ2-5, with a tentative D call TRBD1 (6 bases). CDR1 is SGHNT and CDR2 is YYREEE in the germline V gene (reference sequence). V lost 3 bases to trimming and J lost 2 bases, with 14 bases between them. There are 15 residues in the CDR3. The CDR3 spells CASSSPTGPQETQYF. CDR3 nucleotide sequence: TGTGCCAGCAGCTCGCCGACAGGCCCGCAAGAGACCCAGTACTTC.

The chain has TRBV5-1 and TRBJ1-1; 7 bases fit TRBD1. The CDR3 is made up of 15 amino acids. Germline V gene data show CDR1 as SGHRS and CDR2 as YFSETQ. V trimming: 0 bases; J trimming: 0 bases; junction bases outside the gene matches: 2. In nucleotides, the CDR3 is TGCGCCAGCAGCTTGGCGACAGGGTTGAACACTGAAGCTTTCTTT. It encodes CASSLATGLNTEAFF.

This chain joins TRBV27 and TRBJ1-5; possible D gene TRBD1, 5 bases. This CDR3 is built from 15 residues. Germline CDR1 MNHEY, CDR2 SMNVEV (reference sequence). Trimming removed 2 bases from V and 2 bases from J, with 10 bases in between. CDR3 amino acids: CASSLNRLGNQPQHF. CDR3 sequence (DNA): TGTGCCAGCAGTTTAAACAGGCTCGGCAATCAGCCCCAGCATTTT.

This clone occurred a few times. The rearrangement links TRBV7-2 to TRBJ2-7, with 10 bases identical to TRBD1. The CDR3 consists of 15 residues. Germline assignment: CDR1 SGHTA and CDR2 FQGNSA. The V gene end was trimmed by 2 bases and the J gene end by 5 bases; junction bases not matched to a gene: 6. The CDR3 DNA sequence: TGTGCCAGCAGCTTATCGACAGGGGGCATCAACGAGCAGTACTTC. Encoded protein: CASSLSTGGINEQYF. The complete variable domain, with remaining parts taken from reference TRBV7-2 and TRBJ2-7, reads GAGVSQSPSNKVTEKGKDVELRCDPISGHTALYWYRQSLGQGLEFLIYFQGNSAPDKSGLPSDRFSAERTGGSVSTLTIQRTQQEDSAVYLCASSLSTGGINEQYFGPGTRLTVT.

The rearrangement joins TRBV9 to TRBJ2-1; 10 bases are shared with TRBD1. CDR3 size: 15 residues. The V gene end was trimmed by 0 bases and the J gene end by 5 bases; junction bases not matched to a gene: 2. The germline V gene encodes CDR1 SGDLS and CDR2 YYNGEE. CDR3 nucleotide sequence: TGTGCCAGCAGCGTAGGGACAGGGGGAGACAATGAGCAGTTCTTC. Its protein product is CASSVGTGGDNEQFF. Full variable domain (rest looked up from reference TRBV9 and TRBJ2-1): DSGVTQTPKHLITATGQRVTLRCSPRSGDLSVYWYQQSLDQGLQFLIQYYNGEERAKGNILERFSAQQFPDLHSELNLSSLELGDSALYFCASSVGTGGDNEQFFGPGTRLTVL.

The rearrangement uses TRBV7-8 and TRBJ2-7, with 9 nucleotides matching TRBD2. CDR1 SGHVS and CDR2 FQNEAQ come from the germline V gene. V trimming: 0 bases; J trimming: 4 bases; junction bases outside the gene matches: 4. This CDR3 is built from 15 residues. CDR3 residues: CASSLANSGRYEQYF. DNA for the CDR3: TGTGCCAGCAGCTTAGCCAACAGCGGGAGGTACGAGCAGTACTTC.

The rearrangement joins TRBV15 to TRBJ2-1; 7 positions match TRBD2. Trimming cost V 0 bases and J 6 bases; bases outside gene matches: 8. The CDR3 sequence is 16 residues long. CDR1 is LNHNV and CDR2 is YYDKDF in the germline V gene (reference sequence). The CDR3 DNA reads TGTGCCACCAGCAGAGATCTTCCGGGAGGTTCCAATGAGCAGTTCTTC. This gives the protein CATSRDLPGGSNEQFF.

V gene TRBV19 combines with J gene TRBJ2-7; 12 positions match TRBD2. The CDR3 is 15 amino acids. Trimming removed 5 bases from V and 3 bases from J; junction bases left unmatched: 5. CDR1 and CDR2 (germline): LNHDA, SQIVND (reference sequence). The CDR3, as DNA: TGTGCCAGTAGTTCCGGGACTAGCGGGTTCTACGAGCAGTACTTC. It translates to CASSSGTSGFYEQYF.

The chain uses TRBV14 and TRBJ1-2; 8 bases map to TRBD1. The length of the CDR3 is 14 residues. Germline values: CDR1 SGHDN, CDR2 FVKESK. The J segment lost 6 bases and the V segment lost 5 bases, leaving 8 bases of the junction unmatched. As DNA, the CDR3 is TGTGCCAGCAGCTTAAGGACAGGGCTGGATGGCTACACCTTC. Translating it yields CASSLRTGLDGYTF.

This clone was counted at least ten times. The DNA for the CDR3 is TGCGCCAGCAGCTCCGGGACAGCTGAAAACTATGGCTACACCTTC. This encodes CASSSGTAENYGYTF. V gene TRBV4-1 combines with J gene TRBJ1-2; 7 nucleotides match TRBD1. The CDR3 is 15 amino acids. Germline V gene data show CDR1 as MGHRA and CDR2 as YSYEKL. V lost 5 bases, J lost 2 bases, and 8 bases stayed unmatched.

This chain uses TRBV5-1 with TRBJ2-2; no clear D gene. CDR1 is SGHRS and CDR2 is YFSETQ in the germline V gene. V gave up 5 bases and J gave up 5 bases, with 13 bases separating them. CDR3 length equals 14 residues. The DNA of the CDR3 is TGCGCCAGCAGTCCTCAACCCACAACCGGGGAGCTGTTTTTT. It codes for CASSPQPTTGELFF. Variable domain in full (rest from reference TRBV5-1 and TRBJ2-2): KAGVTQTPRYLIKTRGQQVTLSCSPISGHRSVSWYQQTPGQGLQFLFEYFSETQRNKGNFPGRFSGRQFSNSRSEMNVSTLELGDSALYLCASSPQPTTGELFFGEGSRLTVL.

The genes are TRBV5-1 and TRBJ2-7; 7 bases align to TRBD2. Germline V lookup: CDR1 SGHRS, CDR2 YFSETQ. The CDR3 consists of 15 residues. V shed 4 bases, J shed 4 bases, and the junction held 11 bases outside the gene matches. The CDR3 region has the DNA TGCGCCAGCAGCGAGGGGTCTCAGCGGGGTTACGAGCAGTACTTC. Encoded protein: CASSEGSQRGYEQYF.

V is TRBV27 and J is TRBJ2-1, with TRBD2 matching over 12 bases. CDR1 MNHEY and CDR2 SMNVEV come from the germline V gene (reference sequence). The CDR3 runs 13 residues. The V gene end was trimmed by 8 bases and the J gene end by 8 bases; junction bases not matched to a gene: 4. The CDR3 nucleotides are TGTGCCAGCTCTCTAGCGGGAGGGTATGAGCAGTTCTTC. This codes for CASSLAGGYEQFF.